A single sample gave rise to the 11 T cell receptor beta chains below, sequenced in a study of T cell responses to AZD1222 COVID-19 vaccine. Profiled with immunoSEQ multiplex PCR; TCRdb holds only in-frame clones, not every one. Counted here are about 120,000 clones, about 90% occurring once; the ten biggest clones make up under 3%. The sample was peripheral blood, taken 28 days after the second AZD1222 dose. The receptor set was obtained from an adult who received the AZD1222 COVID-19 vaccine.

The rearrangement uses TRBV7-3 and TRBJ2-3; D uncertain. The V end lost 5 bases, the J end lost 6 bases, and 18 bases lay between the germline ends. The germline gives CDR1 SGHTA, CDR2 FQGTGA. This CDR3 is built from 15 residues. This CDR3 reads CASSAHAEQADTQYF. The CDR3 nucleotides are TGTGCCAGCAGCGCCCATGCGGAGCAGGCGGATACGCAGTATTTT.

This sequence joins TRBV10-3 and TRBJ1-2; a possible D gene is TRBD1 (6 bases). V was pared by 6 bases and J by 4 bases, with 9 bases between. This CDR3 spans 12 amino acids. Germline-derived CDR1 and CDR2 are ENHRY and SYGVKD. In DNA, the CDR3 is TGTGCCATCAGCAGGGGTGGCTATGGCTACACCTTC. Translated, it gives CAISRGGYGYTF.

The genes are TRBV11-2 and TRBJ1-5; perhaps TRBD1 as D (6 bases). The CDR3 extends over 15 amino acids. Trimming left V 0 bases short and J 7 bases short, with 13 bases between. CDR1 is SGHAT, CDR2 FQNNGV, per germline. The CDR3 sequence: CASSLDSGAGQPQHF. DNA for the CDR3: TGTGCCAGCAGCTTAGATTCAGGGGCAGGGCAGCCCCAGCATTTT. Full variable domain (remainder filled in from reference TRBV11-2 and TRBJ1-5): EAGVAQSPRYKIIEKRQSVAFWCNPISGHATLYWYQQILGQGPKLLIQFQNNGVVDDSQLPKDRFSAERLKGVDSTLKIQPAKLEDSAVYLCASSLDSGAGQPQHFGDGTRLSIL.

This chain links TRBV7-2 with TRBJ1-2, with D perhaps matching TRBD1 (6 bases). Germline CDR1 and CDR2: SGHTA and FQGNSA. Trimming removed 5 bases at V and 9 bases at J, with 19 bases between. This CDR3 comprises 14 residues. CDR3 nucleotide sequence: TGTGCCAGCAGCGCCCGACAGGTTCCCGAAAGCTACACCTTC. Encoded protein: CASSARQVPESYTF.

CDR3 bases: TGTGCCACCAGTGACCCTGACAACGCCAGCAATCAGCCCCAGCATTTT. This translates into CATSDPDNASNQPQHF. The V and J genes are TRBV24-1 and TRBJ1-5, with D uncertain. Germline lookup yields CDR1 KGHDR and CDR2 SFDVKD. This CDR3 comprises 16 residues. V was pared by 4 bases and J by 1 base, with 13 bases between.

The chain combines TRBV29-1 with TRBJ1-2; maybe TRBD1 (5 bases). V lost 1 base and J lost 7, with 19 bases in between. Germline CDR1 and CDR2: SQVTM and ANQGSEA. The CDR3 is made up of 15 amino acids. CDR3 in amino acids: CSVEGRGLGVSGYTF. In nucleotides, the CDR3 is TGCAGCGTTGAAGGTCGGGGCCTGGGTGTGTCTGGCTACACCTTC.

The chain combines TRBV7-2 with TRBJ2-1; 10 bases line up with TRBD1. This CDR3 region has 15 residues. Unmatched junction bases numbered 8, after V lost 3 bases and J lost 9 bases. CDR1 SGHTA and CDR2 FQGNSA come from the germline V gene. CDR3 in DNA: TGTGCCAGCAGCTTTGGGGGGACAGGGGCCGCTGAGCAGTTCTTC. Translated: CASSFGGTGAAEQFF.

V and J are TRBV11-2 and TRBJ2-1; 12 nucleotides align to TRBD2. Germline values: CDR1 SGHAT, CDR2 FQNNGV. The V segment lost 1 base and the J segment 2 bases; nucleotides outside the gene matches: 0. The CDR3 loop spans 16 amino acids. Here the CDR3 DNA reads TGTGCCAGCAGCTTAGCTAGCGGGGGGGCCTACAATGAGCAGTTCTTC. Translated: CASSLASGGAYNEQFF.

The chain joins TRBV29-1 to TRBJ1-5; 9 bases align to TRBD1. V dropped 4 bases and J dropped 6; count of bases not matched to a gene: 7. The length of the CDR3 is 14 residues. From germline, CDR1 is SQVTM and CDR2 ANQGSEA. As DNA, the CDR3 is TGCAGCGTTGGAACAGGGGGCGGACTTCAGCCCCAGCATTTT. Protein product: CSVGTGGGLQPQHF.

The chain couples TRBV30 to TRBJ1-1; the D gene is possibly TRBD1 (6 bases). Germline assignment: CDR1 GTSNPN and CDR2 SVGIG (reference sequence). The CDR3 totals 13 residues. V gave up 3 bases and J gave up 4 bases, with 12 bases separating them. CDR3 coding DNA: TGTGCCTGGAGCAGGGGCTCCGCCACTGAAGCTTTCTTT. Translated, it gives CAWSRGSATEAFF.

The chain employs TRBV28 and TRBJ2-7; 7 nucleotides agree with TRBD2. The CDR3 covers 15 residues. CDR1 is MDHEN and CDR2 is SYDVKM in the germline V gene. Germline trimming cut 0 bases from V and 1 base from J; bases unmatched to any gene: 3. CDR3 loop: CASSLWGGMSYEQYF. In DNA form, the CDR3 reads TGTGCCAGCAGTTTATGGGGGGGGATGTCCTACGAGCAGTACTTC.